This T cell receptor (beta chain) stems from a study of blood T cells in healthy people across ages. There are 14 residues in the CDR3. V was shortened by 5 bases and J by 1 base, with 11 bases between the two germline ends. Germline V CDR1 and CDR2: MDHEN, SYDVKM. Study outcomes and limitations: Changes seen in expanded clonotypes were possibly confounded by donor CMV status left unknown.

Then a second PCR, running roughly 7 to 12 cycles, was carried out with a sample-barcoded 5' primer and a J-beta primer mix. TCRdb processed the 5' RACE reads anew with MiXCR; each CDR3 protein has one entry. The sample records 900,000 to 950,000 distinct CDR3 sequences, about 29% being singletons. In the case of this clonotype: The antigen remains unidentified.

These data were also reused for a study on T cells of mothers and their children. As that study records: Donation was provided by three healthy Caucasian mothers along with their six children.

This clonotype originated in a woman aged 40 to 50 in good health. J is TRBJ1-1 and V is TRBV28, with D perhaps matching TRBD1 (5 bases). Sequencing input: blood. CDR3 sequence: CASSKITGNTEAFF. The CDR3 DNA follows: TGTGCCAGCAGTAAAATAACAGGGAACACTGAAGCTTTCTTT. The full variable domain, rest sourced from reference TRBV28 and TRBJ1-1, is DVKVTQSSRYLVKRTGEKVFLECVQDMDHENMFWYRQDPGLGLRLIYFSYDVKMKEKGDIPEGYSVSREKKERFSLILESASTNQTSMYLCASSKITGNTEAFFGQGTRLTVV.